This T cell receptor beta chain was identified in a study of blood T cell repertoires in COVID-19. In the source study's methods: The authors estimated nucleated cell counts from reference gene primer amplification. Libraries were prepared by immunoSEQ multiplex PCR; TCRdb keeps only in-frame clonotypes and omits some of them. V and J calls and clone size follow that table, whereas D and trimming were derived from the DNA. Of approximately 110,000 clones in the sample, 85% to 90% were seen once. Germline values: CDR1 LGHDT, CDR2 YNNKEL (reference sequence). The CDR3 runs 14 residues. With V trimmed by 10 bases and J by 1 base, 7 bases remained unmatched.

The source is a man aged 45-60 years with acute or convalescent COVID-19. Sample: peripheral blood. The gene calls are TRBV3-1 (or the pseudogene TRBV3-2) and TRBJ2-3; 8 positions agree with TRBD2. The CDR3 loop reads CAIGRAGGTDTQYF. In nucleotides, the CDR3 is TGTGCCATCGGCCGAGCGGGAGGCACAGATACGCAGTATTTT.